These T cell receptor beta chains were read from a single sample in a study of cytomegalovirus exposure and HLA in healthy donors. Data came from immunoSEQ multiplex PCR; TCRdb stores just in-frame clones and leaves some out. The repertoire includes around 50,000 clones, around 72% of them detected once, and roughly 22% sits in the top ten. Material: PBMCs. These receptors were collected from a woman aged 45 to 65 in good health and CMV-seropositive. The CDR3 runs from the conserved cysteine through the conserved F or W. The D gene is left open where the match is weak. Some rows mark clone size as missing; the rest say once, few, many or name a class of expanded clone.

clone_size	d_call	v_call	j_call	cdr3_nt	cdr3_aa
few	TRBD1	TRBV4-2	TRBJ2-5	TGTGCCAGCAGCCAAGGCGGGACAGGGGGCTCTACCGAAGAGACCCAGTACTTC	CASSQGGTGGSTEETQYF
-	-	TRBV7-2	TRBJ1-3	TGTGCCAGCAGCTTAGCCAGGGGTGGAAACACCATATATTTT	CASSLARGGNTIYF
-	-	TRBV13	TRBJ2-2	TGTGCCAGCAGCTTACGCGCCCTCACCGGGGAGCTGTTTTTT	CASSLRALTGELFF
few	-	TRBV6-6	TRBJ2-1	TGTGCCAGCAGTTACTCAACCCTTACGGATGAGCAGTTCTTC	CASSYSTLTDEQFF
few	TRBD1	TRBV27	TRBJ1-2	TGTGCCAGCAGTTTATATGGGACAGGGAACGGCTACACCTTC	CASSLYGTGNGYTF
-	-	TRBV13	TRBJ2-7	TGTGCCAGCAGCCCCCGGCCGGGTTCCTACGAGCAGTACTTC	CASSPRPGSYEQYF
once	-	TRBV5-6	TRBJ1-3	TGTGCCAGCAGCCGCGGGGTCGGCTCTGGAAACACCATATATTTT	CASSRGVGSGNTIYF
-	TRBD2	TRBV6-5	TRBJ2-1	TGTGCCAGCAGTTACCTAGCGGGAGTTCACAATGAGCAGTTCTTC	CASSYLAGVHNEQFF
-	-	TRBV11-2	TRBJ1-1	TGTGCCAGCAGCTTACAGTTGAACACTGAAGCTTTCTTT	CASSLQLNTEAFF
-	-	TRBV5-1	TRBJ2-7	TGCGCCAGCAGCTTGATCTTCGGGGTACAGGGTGGGAACGAGCAGTACTTC	CASSLIFGVQGGNEQYF
-	-	TRBV9	TRBJ1-2	TGTGCCAGCAGCGAGGGGAGGGTCACGTATGGCTACACCTTC	CASSEGRVTYGYTF
once	TRBD1	TRBV5-4	TRBJ1-2	TGTGCCAGCAGCACTGGGGGACAGGGAGTAGGTGGCTACACCTTC	CASSTGGQGVGGYTF
-	-	TRBV5-1	TRBJ2-3	TGCGCCAGCAGCCCAGGGACTCTACCCCGCACAGATACGCAGTATTTT	CASSPGTLPRTDTQYF
-	TRBD1	TRBV7-2	TRBJ2-1	TGTGCCAGCAGCTTCACTACAGGGGTCAATGAGCAGTTCTTC	CASSFTTGVNEQFF
once	TRBD1	TRBV5-1	TRBJ2-1	TGCGCCAGCAGCCTTGCAGGACAGGGGTTCGGGGGAGGTGAGCAGTTCTTC	CASSLAGQGFGGGEQFF
once	-	TRBV7-3	TRBJ2-1	TGTGCCAGCAGCCCCTCGAACCATGAGAGGGTGTTCTTC	CASSPSNHERVFF
few	TRBD2	TRBV28	TRBJ2-1	TGTGCCAGCAGTCTAGGGACTAACAATGAGCAGTTCTTC	CASSLGTNNEQFF
-	-	TRBV7-2	TRBJ2-3	TGTGCCAGCAGCTTTAGAGATACGCAGTATTTT	CASSFRDTQYF
-	TRBD1	TRBV27	TRBJ2-2	TGTGCCAGCAGGGGACAGACGAACACCGGGGAGCTGTTTTTT	CASRGQTNTGELFF
-	-	TRBV9	TRBJ2-3	TGTGCCAGCAGCGTAGACAGGGACGGGGATACGCAGTATTTT	CASSVDRDGDTQYF
-	-	TRBV6-1	TRBJ2-7	TGTGCCAGCAGGGATCGACAGATACACTCCTACGAGCAGTACTTC	CASRDRQIHSYEQYF
-	-	TRBV5-3	TRBJ2-1	TGTGCCAGAACGAGGTGCTACAATGAGCAGTTCTTC	CARTRCYNEQFF
few	-	TRBV7-8	TRBJ1-5	TGTGCCAGCAGCTTATATCGGGATAGCAATCAGCCCCAGCATTTT	CASSLYRDSNQPQHF
-	-	TRBV2	TRBJ1-1	TGTGCCAGCAGTGAAGCGGGCAACAAAGCTTTCTTT	CASSEAGNKAFF
-	-	TRBV10-2	TRBJ2-5	TGCGCCAGCAGGGGTCGGGGACAAGAGACCCAGTACTTC	CASRGRGQETQYF
few	-	TRBV2	TRBJ1-5	TGTGCCAGCAGTGGACTTAGCAATCAGCCCCAGCATTTT	CASSGLSNQPQHF
once	-	TRBV4-2	TRBJ2-7	TGTGCCAGCAGCCAAGGCTGGGGAGAGAGCTCCTACGAGCAGTACTTC	CASSQGWGESSYEQYF
-	-	TRBV28	TRBJ2-7	TGTGCCAGCTCGGGTGGTGGGTACGAGCAGTACTTC	CASSGGGYEQYF
-	TRBD2	TRBV28	TRBJ2-7	TGTGCCAGCAGTGCCATAGCCGGGACTATCACCTACGAGCAGTACTTC	CASSAIAGTITYEQYF
-	TRBD2	TRBV27	TRBJ2-1	TGTGCCAGCGCTGGGGGGGAGGCAGCTTACAATGAGCAGTTCTTC	CASAGGEAAYNEQFF
-	TRBD1	TRBV30	TRBJ2-5	TGTGCCTGGAGTGGGTTGCGAACTGGGACAGCGAAGGGAGAGACCCAGTACTTC	CAWSGLRTGTAKGETQYF
-	TRBD2	TRBV12-5	TRBJ2-3	TGTGCTAGTGGTTTCCGTGGGACTAGCGGGGGCTCCAGCACAGATACGCAGTATTTT	CASGFRGTSGGSSTDTQYF
-	-	TRBV15	TRBJ2-2	TGTGCCACCAGCAGAGTAGGGCAGGGAGGCGCCGGGGAGCTGTTTTTT	CATSRVGQGGAGELFF
-	-	TRBV6-6	TRBJ2-1	TGTGCCAGCAGTTACGCGGACTTGTACAATGAGCAGTTCTTC	CASSYADLYNEQFF
-	-	TRBV7-9	TRBJ1-2	TGTGCCAGCAGCTCCCCAGGGGACATCTATGGCTACACCTTC	CASSSPGDIYGYTF
-	TRBD2	TRBV5-1	TRBJ2-3	TGCGCCAGCAGCTTGGTCCCGGGACTAGCAGACACCGATACGCAGTATTTT	CASSLVPGLADTDTQYF
-	-	TRBV19	TRBJ1-5	TGTGCCCTAGGGAGGGGGGACAATCAGCCCCAGCATTTT	CALGRGDNQPQHF
-	TRBD1	TRBV6-1	TRBJ1-2	TGTGCCAGCGGGGCAGGGGGCTATGGCTACACCTTC	CASGAGGYGYTF
-	-	TRBV7-3	TRBJ1-3	TGTGCCAGCAGCCCTCAACCAGGTCCAGGAAACACCATATATTTT	CASSPQPGPGNTIYF
-	TRBD1	TRBV7-9	TRBJ1-2	TGTGCCAGCAGCCCCGGGGACAGGGACTATGGCTACACCTTC	CASSPGDRDYGYTF
medium-sized	-	TRBV2	TRBJ1-1	TGTGCCAGCAGTGGGGGCATGGGTCAGAACACTGAAGCTTTCTTT	CASSGGMGQNTEAFF
-	-	TRBV5-1	TRBJ1-1	TGCGCCAGCAGCTTCGGACAGAAGGAAGCTTTCTTT	CASSFGQKEAFF
-	-	TRBV28	TRBJ1-2	TGTGCCAGCAGATTGGTGGCGGCGCGCGCTGGCTACACCTTC	CASRLVAARAGYTF
once	TRBD1	TRBV9	TRBJ2-7	TGTGCCAGCAGCGTATCAGGACAGGGGATATACGAGCAGTACTTC	CASSVSGQGIYEQYF
few	-	TRBV7-3	TRBJ2-1	TGTGCCAGCAGCTTACGGGACTCCTACAATGAGCAGTTCTTC	CASSLRDSYNEQFF
few	TRBD2	TRBV6-4	TRBJ2-3	TGTGCCAGCAGTGACTCACTAGCGGGACCAGATACGCAGTATTTT	CASSDSLAGPDTQYF
-	TRBD1	TRBV5-8	TRBJ1-4	TGTGCCAGCAGCTTGGTAGGGGGCGCGTCGGGAGAAAAACTGTTTTTT	CASSLVGGASGEKLFF